Following are 15 T cell receptor beta chains from one sample sequenced in a study of patients and donors after allogeneic stem cell transplantation. One entry per CDR3 protein results from TCRdb running MiXCR on the RT-PCR reads. The sample has roughly 190,000 distinct CDR3 sequences, roughly 40% seen once. The sample comprised blood, either unsorted or a sorted T cell fraction (not recorded which). Receptors originate from a human donor who was either an allogeneic HSCT recipient or a stem cell or donor lymphocyte infusion donor (not recorded which). It is not recorded whose cells these are; they may come from a transplant donor.

The rearrangement joins TRBV5-1 to TRBJ1-1; D call uncertain. Germline CDR1 SGHRS, CDR2 YFSETQ. Trimming stripped 2 bases from V and 1 base from J, with 9 bases between. This CDR3 spans 14 amino acids. In nucleotides, the CDR3 is TGCGCCAGCAGCTTAGAGACAAGGAACACTGAAGCTTTCTTT. Translated, it gives CASSLETRNTEAFF.

Concerning this clonotype itself: It is unclear where the CDR3 begins or ends on the DNA, so no DNA is shown, and the CDR3 is as TCRdb lists it. The genes are TRBV7-9 and TRBJ2-2; whether TRBD1, the table's D call, matches the DNA was not checked. Including both end residues, the CDR3 is 18 amino acids long. Germline loops: CDR1 SEHNR, CDR2 FQNEAQ (reference sequence). The CDR3 here is CASSLGVGPGSNTGELFF.

The chain uses TRBV9 and TRBJ1-2; no firm D call. The germline V gene encodes CDR1 SGDLS and CDR2 YYNGEE. This CDR3 spans 13 amino acids. Trimming took 9 bases from V and 6 from J, leaving 18 bases between them. CDR3 sequence (DNA): TGTGCCACCTCGCCTGGAGGGCAAGATGGCTACACCTTC. It translates to CATSPGGQDGYTF.

This clonotype was counted only a few times. The rearrangement uses TRBV20-1 and TRBJ1-2; D unresolved. The V and J ends lost 3 bases and 2 bases respectively, with 13 bases between them. Germline CDR1 and CDR2: DFQATT and SNEGSKA (reference sequence). CDR3 length: 14 amino acids. The CDR3 coding sequence is TGCAGTGCTAGTTCGGCAGGAGTAAACTATGGCTACACCTTC. Amino acids: CSASSAGVNYGYTF.

This clonotype has a handful of counts. The V gene is TRBV6-5, the J gene TRBJ1-2; D gene uncertain. CDR1 and CDR2 (germline): MNHEY, SVGAGI. Trimming left V 0 bases short and J 7 bases short, with 6 bases between. The length of the CDR3 is 12 residues. CDR3 loop: CASSYSNFGYTF. For the CDR3, the DNA is TGTGCCAGCAGTTACTCGAATTTTGGCTACACCTTC.

The chain links TRBV9 to TRBJ2-2; D call uncertain. V lost 2 bases, J lost 7 bases, and 9 bases lay in between. Germline V gene lookup returns CDR1 SGDLS and CDR2 YYNGEE. CDR3 length: 13 residues. This CDR3 is CASSVREIGELFF. Here the CDR3 DNA reads TGTGCCAGCAGCGTCCGAGAAATCGGGGAGCTGTTTTTT.

The chain joins TRBV29-1 to TRBJ1-2, with 7 bases identical to TRBD1. Germline trimming cut 5 bases from V and 5 bases from J; bases unmatched to any gene: 2. Germline-derived CDR1 and CDR2 are SQVTM and ANQGSEA. This CDR3 is 11 amino acids long. CDR3 in amino acids: CSVRQGYGYTF. The CDR3 DNA sequence: TGCAGCGTTCGACAGGGTTATGGCTACACCTTC.

This clonotype appeared a few times. The CDR3: CASWDGYGYTF. The CDR3 coding sequence is TGTGCCAGCTGGGACGGCTATGGCTACACCTTC. The chain couples TRBV7-9 to TRBJ1-2; D perhaps matches TRBD1 (5 bases). V gave up 8 bases and J gave up 4 bases, with 8 bases separating them. There are 11 residues in the CDR3. Germline V gene sequence: CDR1 SEHNR, CDR2 FQNEAQ (reference sequence).

The sample holds one count of this clonotype. This chain connects TRBV7-9 to TRBJ2-7; 11 bases match TRBD1. Germline CDR1 SEHNR, CDR2 FQNEAQ (reference sequence). This CDR3 contains 15 residues. V lost 10 bases to trimming and J lost 1 base; unmatched junction nucleotides: 9. This chain's CDR3 is CATDPWDRGSYEQYF. The CDR3, as DNA: TGTGCCACCGACCCCTGGGACAGGGGGTCCTACGAGCAGTACTTC.

The chain has TRBV7-2 and TRBJ1-2; 7 positions match TRBD1. Per germline, CDR1 SGHTA and CDR2 FQGNSA. The CDR3 has 15 amino acids. Germline trimming cut 4 bases from V and 4 bases from J; bases unmatched to any gene: 9. The CDR3 reads CASSWDSGEGYGYTF. CDR3 DNA: TGTGCCAGCAGCTGGGACAGCGGGGAGGGCTATGGCTACACCTTC.

Only a few counts were recorded for this clonotype. The chain recombines TRBV28 with TRBJ1-5; weak D call: TRBD1 (5 bases). Per the germline V gene, CDR1 is MDHEN and CDR2 is SYDVKM. This CDR3 spans 14 amino acids. Between the trimmed V and J ends, which lost 7 bases and 1 base, there was a span of 11 bases. CDR3 nucleotide sequence: TGTGCCAGCACCGGGGGGGGGAGCAATCAGCCCCAGCATTTT. Its translation: CASTGGGSNQPQHF.

CDR3 residues: CASSGGAGELFF. The CDR3 DNA is TGTGCCAGCAGCGGAGGGGCCGGGGAGCTGTTTTTT. The chain couples TRBV9 to TRBJ2-2; D tentatively reads TRBD1 or TRBD2 (5 bases each). The CDR3 is 12 amino acids. V was trimmed by 3 bases and J by 6 bases, leaving 6 bases between them. CDR1 and CDR2 from the germline V gene are SGDLS and YYNGEE. The full variable domain, in which reference TRBV9 and TRBJ2-2 provide the parts outside the CDR3, is DSGVTQTPKHLITATGQRVTLRCSPRSGDLSVYWYQQSLDQGLQFLIQYYNGEERAKGNILERFSAQQFPDLHSELNLSSLELGDSALYFCASSGGAGELFFGEGSRLTVL.

The chain combines TRBV12-3 or TRBV12-4 with TRBJ1-1, with D hard to call. V gave up 8 bases and J gave up 1 base, with 14 bases separating them. The CDR3 has 14 amino acids. CDR3 sequence reads: CASSLRQTNTEAFF. CDR3 nucleotide sequence: TGTGCCAGCTCCCTCAGGCAGACGAACACTGAAGCTTTCTTT.

The gene calls are TRBV29-1 and TRBJ2-2; 7 bases fit TRBD1. This CDR3 spans 14 amino acids. With 7 bases clipped from V and 0 bases from J, the junction kept 5 bases outside the gene matches. Germline lookup yields CDR1 SQVTM and CDR2 ANQGSEA. CDR3: CSGVQGANTGELFF. CDR3 sequence (DNA): TGCAGCGGGGTGCAGGGGGCGAACACCGGGGAGCTGTTTTTT.

This chain links TRBV5-1 with TRBJ2-2; D perhaps matches TRBD2 (6 bases). In germline, CDR1 is SGHRS, CDR2 YFSETQ. The CDR3 covers 16 residues. Trimming left V 1 base short and J 1 base short, with 11 bases between. The DNA for the CDR3 is TGCGCCAGCAGCTTGTGGAGGCGGGAGAACACCGGGGAGCTGTTTTTT. This translates into CASSLWRRENTGELFF.